Listed below are T cell receptor beta chains from one sample, sequenced in a study of OX40 agonist ivuxolimab in advanced cancers. Using immunoSEQ multiplex PCR, the repertoire was profiled, and TCRdb retains in-frame clones only, with some absent. Of around 32,000 clones detected, roughly 90% appear once; the ten largest clones hold approximately 26%. Material: CD4+ or CD8+ T cells sorted from blood, obtained in a trial of the OX40 agonist ivuxolimab. These receptors were collected from an adult with an advanced solid tumor such as melanoma, head and neck, liver or kidney cancer. Each CDR3 is given with its conserved first and last residue. The D gene is left open where the match is weak. The size field is filled for only some rows; it gives once, few, many or a size class.

clone_size j_call d_call v_call cdr3_length cdr3_aa cdr3_nt
NA TRBJ2-3 NA TRBV4-1 14 CASSQSSSTDTQYF TGCGCCAGCAGCCAATCCTCTAGCACAGATACGCAGTATTTT
NA TRBJ2-7 TRBD2 TRBV5-4 15 CASSFGLADSYEQYF TGTGCCAGCAGCTTCGGACTAGCGGACTCCTACGAGCAGTACTTC
NA TRBJ2-1 NA TRBV27 17 CASSSPLYRDSYNEQFF TGTGCCAGCAGTTCACCACTCTACAGGGACTCCTACAATGAGCAGTTCTTC
NA TRBJ2-7 NA TRBV27 15 CASSLSGGARGEQYF TGTGCCAGCAGTTTATCCGGAGGGGCGCGGGGCGAGCAGTACTTC
NA TRBJ2-3 TRBD1 TRBV6-5 15 CASRAPGQGIDTQYF TGTGCCAGCCGCGCCCCGGGACAGGGAATAGATACGCAGTATTTT
few TRBJ1-3 NA TRBV30 13 CAWSVDSGNTIYF TGTGCCTGGAGTGTAGACTCTGGAAACACCATATATTTT
NA TRBJ2-6 NA TRBV7-8 16 CASSLVFLSGANVLTF TGTGCCAGCAGCTTAGTATTTCTATCTGGGGCCAACGTCCTGACTTTC
NA TRBJ2-1 NA TRBV18 15 CASSGLGGSYNEQFF TGTGCCAGCTCAGGGTTAGGAGGATCCTACAATGAGCAGTTCTTC
NA TRBJ2-7 TRBD1 TRBV5-6 15 CASSSRTGVRHEQYF TGTGCCAGCAGCTCCCGGACAGGGGTTAGGCACGAGCAGTACTTC
NA TRBJ1-2 NA TRBV29-1 12 CSVEGGGYGYTF TGCAGCGTTGAAGGGGGCGGCTATGGCTACACCTTC
NA TRBJ1-1 TRBD1 TRBV5-5 15 CASSLGDRLNTEAFF TGTGCCAGCAGCTTGGGGGACAGACTGAACACTGAAGCTTTCTTT
NA TRBJ2-7 NA TRBV6-5 14 CASSPGGAVDEQYF TGTGCCAGCAGTCCAGGGGGGGCCGTGGACGAGCAGTACTTC
NA TRBJ2-1 TRBD2 TRBV27 15 CASSLGTSVYNEQFF TGTGCCAGCAGTTTGGGGACTAGCGTGTACAATGAGCAGTTCTTC
NA TRBJ2-7 NA TRBV5-5 17 CASSLTTGTSPAYEQYF TGTGCCAGCAGCCTCACCACCGGGACGTCACCCGCCTACGAGCAGTACTTC
once TRBJ1-1 NA TRBV7-2 14 CASSLVGRNTEAFF TGTGCCAGCAGCTTAGTGGGCCGGAACACTGAAGCTTTCTTT
NA TRBJ2-7 NA TRBV27 15 CASSLSIGGSYEQYF TGTGCCAGCAGTTTATCGATAGGCGGATCCTACGAGCAGTACTTC
NA TRBJ1-5 NA TRBV7-7 17 CASSLPRVRDIYQPQHF TGTGCCAGCAGCCTACCTCGGGTCAGGGACATATATCAGCCCCAGCATTTT
NA TRBJ2-5 TRBD2 TRBV25-1 15 CASRISGGAGETQYF TGTGCCAGCAGGATTAGCGGGGGGGCCGGGGAGACCCAGTACTTC
NA TRBJ2-1 NA TRBV13 15 CASSPPMSRNNEQFF TGTGCCAGCAGCCCCCCTATGAGCCGGAACAATGAGCAGTTCTTC
NA TRBJ2-7 NA TRBV7-8 12 CASREQGNEQYF TGTGCCAGCAGGGAACAGGGCAACGAGCAGTACTTC
NA TRBJ2-7 TRBD1 TRBV28 17 CASSWPSGQGLAYEQYF TGTGCCAGCAGTTGGCCCTCGGGACAGGGGTTAGCCTACGAGCAGTACTTC
once TRBJ2-3 NA TRBV15 17 CATSRDRRGDSTDTQYF TGTGCCACCAGCAGAGATCGGCGGGGAGACAGCACAGATACGCAGTATTTT
NA TRBJ2-3 TRBD2 TRBV11-2 14 CASSLLATTDTQYF TGTGCCAGCAGTCTACTAGCGACAACAGATACGCAGTATTTT
NA TRBJ2-7 TRBD2 TRBV27 13 CASSWGGDYEQYF TGTGCCAGCAGTTGGGGGGGAGACTACGAGCAGTACTTC
NA TRBJ2-1 NA TRBV15 12 CASAMGGNEQFF TGTGCCTCCGCGATGGGGGGCAATGAGCAGTTCTTC
few TRBJ2-3 TRBD2 TRBV6-1 15 CASSEAAGGPDTQYF TGTGCCAGCAGTGAAGCAGCGGGGGGGCCGGATACGCAGTATTTT
NA TRBJ2-7 NA TRBV7-8 15 CASSLRQSSVWEQYF TGTGCCAGCAGCTTACGGCAGTCTAGCGTTTGGGAGCAGTACTTC
NA TRBJ2-3 TRBD1 TRBV7-9 15 CASSFVSGGTDTQYF TGTGCCAGCAGCTTCGTGTCAGGGGGAACAGATACGCAGTATTTT
NA TRBJ2-1 NA TRBV29-1 14 CSVEGLIGVYEQFF TGCAGCGTTGAAGGGCTAATAGGGGTTTATGAGCAGTTCTTC
NA TRBJ2-7 NA TRBV6-5 11 CASFPLDEQYF TGTGCCAGTTTCCCATTGGACGAGCAGTACTTC
NA TRBJ2-1 NA TRBV2 13 CASSEPSEDEQFF TGTGCCAGCAGTGAACCCTCGGAGGATGAGCAGTTCTTC
NA TRBJ2-7 NA TRBV25-1 14 CASSESGVSYEQYF TGTGCCAGCAGTGAAAGTGGGGTATCTTACGAGCAGTACTTC
once TRBJ2-2 NA TRBV9 13 CASSGGGTGELFF TGTGCCAGCAGCGGAGGGGGCACCGGGGAGCTGTTTTTT
once TRBJ2-1 NA TRBV7-3 15 CASSPLGASYNEQFF TGTGCCAGCAGCCCCTTAGGGGCTTCCTACAATGAGCAGTTCTTC
NA TRBJ2-4 NA TRBV2 15 CASGGPTLAKNIQYF TGTGCCAGCGGGGGACCTACATTAGCCAAAAACATTCAGTACTTC
NA TRBJ1-2 TRBD1 TRBV27 13 CASSLRFDRGQQF TGTGCCAGCAGTTTACGTTTTGACAGGGGGCAACAGTTC
NA TRBJ2-1 NA TRBV7-3 15 CASSPTLASYNEQFF TGTGCCAGCAGCCCTACACTAGCTTCGTACAATGAGCAGTTCTTC
NA TRBJ2-1 NA TRBV28 14 CASSFGGQNNEQFF TGTGCCAGCAGTTTTGGGGGGCAGAACAATGAGCAGTTCTTC
NA TRBJ2-5 TRBD1 TRBV5-1 17 CASSLARDRAMQETQYF TGCGCCAGCAGCTTGGCCCGGGACAGGGCCATGCAAGAGACCCAGTACTTC
few TRBJ1-1 TRBD1 TRBV5-3 13 CARRRQGSAEAFF TGTGCCAGAAGGAGACAGGGTAGCGCTGAAGCTTTCTTT
NA TRBJ2-5 TRBD1 TRBV28 15 CASSLGPTGVETQYF TGTGCCAGCAGTTTAGGACCCACAGGGGTGGAGACCCAGTACTTC
NA TRBJ2-5 NA TRBV9 12 CASSVGGGTQYF TGTGCCAGCAGCGTAGGCGGCGGGACCCAGTACTTC
NA TRBJ2-1 NA TRBV5-6 16 CASSLGSVSSYNEQFF TGTGCCAGCAGCTTGGGCAGTGTTAGCTCCTACAATGAGCAGTTCTTC
NA TRBJ1-1 NA TRBV6-5 11 CASSLLTEAFF TGTGCCAGCAGTTTACTCACTGAAGCTTTCTTT
NA TRBJ2-5 TRBD2 TRBV28 18 CASSLSWGTGGRQETQYF TGTGCCAGCAGTTTAAGTTGGGGAACGGGGGGGCGACAAGAGACCCAGTACTTC
once TRBJ2-7 TRBD1 TRBV28 17 CASSLPTGTVFSYEQYF TGTGCCAGCAGTTTACCTACCGGGACAGTATTCTCCTACGAGCAGTACTTC
NA TRBJ2-7 TRBD2 TRBV7-2 15 CASSLALAGPYEQYF TGTGCCAGCAGCTTAGCCCTAGCGGGACCCTACGAGCAGTACTTC
NA TRBJ2-1 NA TRBV9 15 CASSVGAPGYDEQFF TGTGCCAGCAGCGTAGGGGCCCCAGGGTATGATGAGCAGTTCTTC
NA TRBJ2-5 NA TRBV27 14 CASSFSPYQETQYF TGTGCCAGCAGTTTCTCACCGTACCAAGAGACCCAGTACTTC
NA TRBJ1-4 NA TRBV7-9 18 CASSPAGRSGILSEKLFF TGTGCCAGCAGCCCCGCCGGCCGCTCCGGGATTTTGAGTGAAAAACTGTTTTTT
NA TRBJ1-2 TRBD1 TRBV7-9 13 CASSPTGGYGYTF TGTGCCAGCAGCCCGACAGGGGGCTATGGCTACACCTTC
NA TRBJ1-2 NA TRBV13 15 CASRKGIGGSYGYTF TGTGCCAGCAGGAAAGGGATCGGCGGATCCTATGGCTACACCTTC
NA TRBJ1-5 TRBD1 TRBV4-2 17 CASSQEAGGSGNQPQHF TGTGCCAGCAGCCAAGAGGCAGGGGGTTCTGGCAATCAGCCCCAGCATTTT
NA TRBJ1-3 NA TRBV6-5 14 CASSPWTDGNTIYF TGTGCCAGCAGCCCTTGGACGGATGGAAACACCATATATTTT